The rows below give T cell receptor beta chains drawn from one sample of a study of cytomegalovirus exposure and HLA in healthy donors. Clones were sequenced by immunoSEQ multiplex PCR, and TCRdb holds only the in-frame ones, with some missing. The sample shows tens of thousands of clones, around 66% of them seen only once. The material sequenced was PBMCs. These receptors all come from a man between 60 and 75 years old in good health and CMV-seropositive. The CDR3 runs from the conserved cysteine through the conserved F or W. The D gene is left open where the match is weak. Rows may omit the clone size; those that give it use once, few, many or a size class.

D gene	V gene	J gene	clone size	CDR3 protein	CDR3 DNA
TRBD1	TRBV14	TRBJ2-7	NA	CASSPRTGGNEQYF	TGTGCCAGCAGCCCTCGGACAGGGGGCAACGAGCAGTACTTC
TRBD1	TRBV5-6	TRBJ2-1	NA	CASSLRDRVYNEQFF	TGTGCCAGCAGCTTACGGGACAGAGTCTACAATGAGCAGTTCTTC
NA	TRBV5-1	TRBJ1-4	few	CASSFGGEEKNCFF	NA
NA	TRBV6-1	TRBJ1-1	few	CASSEEGGRGNTEAFF	TGTGCCAGCAGTGAAGAGGGGGGGCGCGGGAACACTGAAGCTTTCTTT
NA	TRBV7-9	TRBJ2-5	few	CASSLNREETQYF	TGTGCCAGCAGCTTAAACAGGGAAGAGACCCAGTACTTC
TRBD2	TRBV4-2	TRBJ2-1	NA	CASSQGRTSGGPEQFF	TGTGCCAGCAGCCAAGGCCGGACTAGCGGGGGACCCGAGCAGTTCTTC
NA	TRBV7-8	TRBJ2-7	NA	CASSLTSDTAYEQYF	TGTGCCAGCAGCTTAACGTCGGACACCGCCTACGAGCAGTACTTC
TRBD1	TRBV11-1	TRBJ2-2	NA	CASSWGTGAVGELFF	TGTGCCAGCAGCTGGGGGACAGGGGCCGTCGGGGAGCTGTTTTTT
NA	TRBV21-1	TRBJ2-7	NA	CASRQRRMDSEGDEQYF	TGTGCCAGCAGACAACGGCGGATGGACAGCGAAGGGGACGAGCAGTACTTC
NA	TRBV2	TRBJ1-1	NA	CARIDIENTEAFF	TGTGCCAGGATCGATATAGAAAACACTGAAGCTTTCTTT